This T cell receptor (beta chain) originates from a study of T cell repertoires in cytomegalovirus infection. Regarding the study as a whole: Summed public TCR beta family frequency identified CMV carriers bearing the relevant HLA. Within the response measured ex vivo, HLA-C-restricted CMV-specific TCR beta clonotypes were dominant.

TCRdb passed the reads through MiXCR, listing each CDR3 protein once. The sample records 200,000 to 250,000 distinct CDR3 sequences, over 9% being singletons. This clonotype showed up just a few times. The antigen remains undetermined. Germline-derived CDR1 and CDR2 are DFQATT and SNEGSKA (reference sequence). The CDR3 is 16 amino acids. V dropped 3 bases and J dropped 6 bases, with 21 bases sitting between them. The sample taken for sequencing was PBMCs. The J gene is TRBJ2-1, the V gene TRBV20-1; a weak D match, TRBD2 (6 bases). This receptor was taken from a human donor in good health (CMV status not recorded). Some clones in this sample may be carry-over from other donors' samples. This CDR3 reads CSASHPGTSPFNEQFF. CDR3 DNA: TGCAGTGCTAGTCATCCCGGGACTTCCCCCTTCAATGAGCAGTTCTTC.